This T cell receptor beta chain emerged from a study of T cell repertoires in cytomegalovirus infection. Across the whole study: Selection of CMV epitopes for the study included recently identified HLA-C-restricted and well-studied HLA-B-restricted ones. Carrying CMV and the relevant HLA type showed in public TCR beta signatures. Study-wide results and caveats: There were carriers of CMV plus the relevant HLA, and cumulative public TCR beta family frequency identified them. Dominant in the ex vivo response were TCR beta clonotypes restricted by HLA-C and specific for CMV.

MiXCR, run by TCRdb on the reads, gives a single entry per CDR3 protein. Of hundreds of thousands of distinct CDR3 sequences in the sample, 40% to 50% were seen once. On this clonotype: Antigen unknown.

The TCR was taken from a human donor in good health (CMV status not recorded). Some clones in this sample may be carry-over from other donors' samples. Sequences were derived from cultured PBMCs, sampled from culture after CMV antigen stimulation.

CDR3 DNA: TGTGCCAGCAGCCTACAGTTCTCCACAGATACGCAGTATTTT. Its translation: CASSLQFSTDTQYF. V gene TRBV7-2 combines with J gene TRBJ2-3; the D is unclear. Germline CDR1 and CDR2: SGHTA and FQGNSA. V dropped 5 bases and J dropped 2 bases, with 11 bases sitting between them. The CDR3 has 14 amino acids.